This TCR beta chain was retrieved from a study of cytotoxic CD8 clonotypes in ibrutinib-treated CLL. As for the study in general: Among responders, around 24 were partial and 2 complete; after median roughly 66 months, around 14 stayed remitted and some 12 progressed.

Method: immunoSEQ multiplex PCR; TCRdb's copy keeps in-frame clones and lacks some. The sample consists of fewer than 85,000 clones, 75% to 85% of them appearing once. For this clone: Its target is not known.

General observations from the study: A rise in clonality was seen at ibrutinib response, and a fall back toward baseline was seen at progression. Under therapy, public clonotypes either contracted or stayed stable, and they were uncommon.

CDR3 size: 13 residues. Per the germline V gene, CDR1 is SGHTA and CDR2 is FQGTGA. The ends were cut back, 5 bases at V and 1 base at J, with 8 bases in the middle. This specimen was PBMCs, taken after 12 months of ibrutinib treatment. The gene calls are TRBV7-3 and TRBJ1-1; D call uncertain. The source is a human donor with chronic lymphocytic leukemia. The DNA for the CDR3 is TGTGCCAGCAGCCCCGCCCAGAACACTGAAGCTTTCTTT. Its protein product is CASSPAQNTEAFF.